What follows describes a single TCR beta chain. Its target is not known. V lost 2 bases and J lost 8; bases outside the gene matches: 15. In germline, CDR1 is SQVTM, CDR2 ANQGSEA. The CDR3 is 17 residues long. This specimen belongs to a study of shared clonotypes between healthy human individuals. Study-wide results and caveats: Memory subsets generally showed lower estimated richness than naive subsets. The expectation was that sequencing depth would affect clonotype sharing among donors.

Those who donated, Caucasian adults without exception, all lived in Nashville, Tennessee. The data were produced by immunoSEQ multiplex PCR, yet TCRdb's version contains in-frame clones alone and is incomplete. The table records roughly 220,000 clones, approximately 70% of them present only once. The genes are TRBV29-1 and TRBJ2-3, with 11 bases aligning to TRBD2. The sequence came from a man aged 30 to 39 in good health. Sequenced: memory CD4+ T cells sorted from blood. Subset defined: CD45RA-negative fraction. The CDR3 protein is CSVELGVTSGSWVTQYF. Here the CDR3 DNA reads TGCAGCGTTGAACTGGGGGTCACTAGCGGGAGTTGGGTTACGCAGTATTTT.